This T cell receptor (beta chain) was identified during a study of blood T cell repertoires in COVID-19 (dated by TCRdb to between 2020 and 2021). With respect to the entire study: Collaborator samples came from the United States, Italy and Spain and covered acute and convalescent phases of COVID-19. The prospective study material was composed of cDNA or gDNA derived from T cells, B-cell-depleted T cells, or PBMCs. The dataset comprised deeply sampled blood TCRbeta repertoires from subjects exposed to, actively infected with, or recovered from COVID-19. The repertoires were made available in a free public database intended to serve as a resource for research on the immune response to SARS-CoV-2. Samples were obtained from the ongoing ImmuneRACE study (first 160 participants) and from over 1,000 subjects provided by 6 global collaborators. The sample metadata nearly always contained a de-identified subject ID, COVID-19 status, age in years and sex. Where available, HLA class I and class II types were taken from metadata supplied by the sample provider and were not determined by assay-based typing.

Inclusive of the bounding cysteine and phenylalanine, the CDR3 is 13 residues long. Just CDR3 DNA is preserved here, 39 bases in frame from base 1. Trimming removed 5 bases from V and 7 bases from J, leaving 11 bases between the germline ends. Findings and caveats that apply to the study as a whole: The amount of clinical and demographic metadata varied by source and participant and was provided uncurated.

Concerning this clone itself: Its antigen target is currently unknown. Base qualities are not provided; no much larger clone lies one nucleotide away.

Participants in the prospective study were aged 18 to 89 years, lived in 24 United States geographic areas, and enrolled through a virtual design. In the prospective study, cohorts were assigned on the basis of participant-reported clinical history obtained from a screening survey and a study questionnaire. For ImmuneRACE Cohort 3, a participant was defined as recovered based on two consecutive negative NP/OP PCR tests, clearance by a healthcare professional, or resolution of symptoms. In the prospective study, whole blood, serum and a nasopharyngeal or oropharyngeal swab were collected from each participant by mobile phlebotomists. Additional blood draws and questionnaires over an approximately two-month period could optionally be provided by prospective study participants. Blood samples from the prospective study were shipped frozen or at room temperature prior to DNA extraction. TCRbeta CDR3 regions were amplified from genomic DNA by means of the immunoSEQ Assay, a bias-controlled multiplex PCR. In the source study's methods: The number of nucleated cells in each sample was estimated from the amplification of reference gene primers within the assay. To quantify the absolute abundance of each unique TCRbeta CDR3 rearrangement, sequence reads were collapsed and filtered. For each sample, productive Simpson clonality was calculated by taking the square root of Simpson's diversity index across productive rearrangements. Here the immuneACCESS table is served through TCRdb, limited to in-frame sequences with V and J called. Missing clones are a known gap in these copies; in checked studies unresolved V genes cover under half, and the rest lacks a known reason. V, J and clone size reflect that table, while D and trimming were determined from the DNA. For this sample the table gives about 370,000 clones, of which around 91% were detected only once. The ten largest make up approximately 1% of the sample.

The chain is made from TRBV12-3 or TRBV12-4 and TRBJ2-2, and the D gene may be TRBD1, 6 bases matching. Sequenced input: PBMCs or T cells enriched from blood (not recorded which). The clonotype was recovered from a man aged 18 to 30 who had recovered from COVID-19. Here is the DNA: TGTGCCAGCAGTAAACAGGGAATCGGGGAGCTGTTTTTT. Its protein reads: CASSKQGIGELFF.